This is a list of T cell receptor beta chains from one sample in a study of shared clonotypes between healthy human individuals. Using immunoSEQ multiplex PCR, the repertoire was profiled, and TCRdb retains in-frame clones only, with some absent. The sample shows some 740,000 clones, almost 95% of them seen only once. The sample taken for sequencing was naive CD8+ T cells sorted from blood. These receptor sequences come from a man younger than 40 in good health. Both conserved end residues are part of each CDR3. Fields, in order: V gene, D gene, clone size, J gene, CDR3 DNA, CDR3 protein. A D gene is named only where the DNA matches it firmly. Rows give clone size only sometimes, using once, few, many, or a class for an expanded clone.

TRBV19	TRBD2	-	TRBJ2-1	TGTGCCAGTACCCCCCTTTTAGCGGGAGGGTACAATGAGCAGTTCTTC	CASTPLLAGGYNEQFF
TRBV6-1	-	-	TRBJ2-1	TGTGCCAGCAGTTCCCAGGGCTATGAGCAGTTCTTC	CASSSQGYEQFF
TRBV7-9	-	once	TRBJ2-2	TGTGCCAGCAGCTCCCTACGGGAGAACACCGGGGAGCTGTTTTTT	CASSSLRENTGELFF
TRBV28	TRBD1	-	TRBJ2-7	TGTGCCAGCAGTAAGGAGGGACAGGGATTTTACGAGCAGTACTTC	CASSKEGQGFYEQYF
TRBV30	-	-	TRBJ1-5	TGTGCCTGGGGAGGCCAGGGGCCTCTAAATCAGCCCCAGCATTTT	CAWGGQGPLNQPQHF
TRBV7-2	TRBD2	-	TRBJ2-1	TGTGCCAGCTCCCGACCATTGGCTAGCGGGAGTGGTAATGAGCAGTTCTTC	CASSRPLASGSGNEQFF
TRBV5-4	TRBD2	-	TRBJ2-1	TGTGCCAGCAGCCCCTGGACTAGCGGATACAATGAGCAGTTCTTC	CASSPWTSGYNEQFF
TRBV28	-	once	TRBJ2-1	TGTGCCAGCAGTTTAGTGAACAGTAACTCCTACAATGAGCAGTTCTTC	CASSLVNSNSYNEQFF
TRBV27	-	-	TRBJ2-7	TGTGCCAGCAGTCTCGGGACATCCTACGAGCAGTACTTC	CASSLGTSYEQYF
TRBV25-1	TRBD2	-	TRBJ2-5	TGTGCCAGCAGTGATCTAGCGGCTTGGGAAACCCAGTACTTC	CASSDLAAWETQYF
TRBV28	TRBD2	-	TRBJ2-7	TGTGCCAGCAGTTCCCAGCGGGAGGTTCTATACGAGCAGTACTTC	CASSSQREVLYEQYF
TRBV29-1	-	-	TRBJ1-1	TGCAGCGTTGAACTGGGTCTAAACGCAGCTGAAGCTTTCTTT	CSVELGLNAAEAFF
TRBV5-6	-	-	TRBJ2-5	TGTGCCAGCAGCTTGTCGGGGGACCAAGAGACCCAGTACTTC	CASSLSGDQETQYF
TRBV14	TRBD2	-	TRBJ2-2	TGTGCCAGCAGCCAAGATGGGACTAGCGGGACCAACACCGGGGAGCTGTTTTTT	CASSQDGTSGTNTGELFF
TRBV27	TRBD1	-	TRBJ2-7	TGTGCCAGCAGAGAAACAGGGGGCGGAACCTACGAGCAGTACTTC	CASRETGGGTYEQYF
TRBV18	-	-	TRBJ1-2	TGTGCCAGCTCACCTGAACCCCTAACAGGGATCCACTATGGCTACACCTTC	CASSPEPLTGIHYGYTF
TRBV2	TRBD1	-	TRBJ1-1	TGTGCCAGCGATGACAGGGTTGGCTTTGGCACTGAAGCTTTCTTT	CASDDRVGFGTEAFF
TRBV21-1	-	-	TRBJ1-2	TGTGCCAGCAGCAAAACCCGGTCGTCCTATGGCTACACCTTC	CASSKTRSSYGYTF
TRBV28	-	-	TRBJ2-1	TGTGCCAGCGGGGGCCCGCCAACCTACAATGAGCAGTTCTTC	CASGGPPTYNEQFF
TRBV28	TRBD2	-	TRBJ2-3	TGTGCCAGCAGTTCTCAGCGGGCCGGGGGGTCCACAGATACGCAGTATTTT	CASSSQRAGGSTDTQYF
TRBV21-1	-	-	TRBJ1-5	TGTGCCAGCAGCAAAGTAAAGGGCCCAACTCAGCCCCAGCATTTT	CASSKVKGPTQPQHF
TRBV19	TRBD1	-	TRBJ2-1	TGTGCCAGTAGTATTCAGGGGGTGTACAATGAGCAGTTCTTC	CASSIQGVYNEQFF
TRBV10-3	TRBD1	-	TRBJ1-2	TGTGCCATCAGTGAGTCGGCCGGACAGGGGGTTAACTATGGCTACACCTTC	CAISESAGQGVNYGYTF
TRBV10-2	-	-	TRBJ2-7	TGCGCCAGCAGTGCGGATAGTCCCTACGAGCAGTACTTC	CASSADSPYEQYF
TRBV18	-	-	TRBJ2-3	TGTGCCAGCTCACCACGACTTCCGATAGGGGGATCACCGATCACAGATACGCAGTATTTT	CASSPRLPIGGSPITDTQYF
TRBV27	-	-	TRBJ1-1	TGTGCCAGCAGTTCTTTTTTGGGGGGTCCGGGGGCGAATGAAGCTTTCTTT	CASSSFLGGPGANEAFF
TRBV6-6	-	-	TRBJ2-3	TGTGCCAGCAGCGTGTGGTGGGGGTATGTAGATACGCAGTATTTT	CASSVWWGYVDTQYF
TRBV14	-	-	TRBJ2-7	TGTGCCAGCAGACAAGGACCTCTCGAAGACCGCACCTACGAGCAGTACTTC	CASRQGPLEDRTYEQYF
TRBV6-6	-	-	TRBJ2-2	TGTGCCAGCAGTGTTCAAATTTCCCTCACCGGGGAGCTGTTTTTT	CASSVQISLTGELFF
TRBV10-3	-	once	TRBJ2-7	TGTGCCATCAGTGAGTCCGGTGAACGGGGGAGCTCCTACGAGCAGTACTTC	CAISESGERGSSYEQYF
TRBV28	TRBD1	once	TRBJ2-7	TGTGCCAGCAGTTCTGGGACAGGGTTTTACGAGCAGTACTTC	CASSSGTGFYEQYF
TRBV5-1	TRBD1	once	TRBJ2-1	TGCGCCAGCAGCCACGCCGGGACAGGTTTCAATGAGCAGTTCTTC	CASSHAGTGFNEQFF
TRBV5-5	TRBD1	-	TRBJ2-1	TGTGCCAGCAGCTTACCCGGGACAGGGGGATACAATGAGCAGTTCTTC	CASSLPGTGGYNEQFF
TRBV7-9	-	-	TRBJ2-1	TGTGCCAGCGGGAGCTCCTACAATGAGCAGTTCTTC	CASGSSYNEQFF
TRBV19	-	-	TRBJ2-1	TGTGCCAGTAGTATGATATCAGGAAGCTCCTACAATGAGCAGTTCTTC	CASSMISGSSYNEQFF
TRBV28	-	-	TRBJ2-1	TGTGCCAGCAAGAGTCAGGGTCCCTACAATGAGCAGTTCTTC	CASKSQGPYNEQFF
TRBV7-9	TRBD2	-	TRBJ2-1	TGTGCCAGCAGCGCGCTACTTAACGGGAGGGGCAATGAGCAGTTCTTC	CASSALLNGRGNEQFF
TRBV7-9	TRBD2	-	TRBJ2-4	TGTGCCAGCAGCTCTCCGACTAGCGGGAGAAAAAACATTCAGTACTTC	CASSSPTSGRKNIQYF
TRBV28	-	-	TRBJ2-7	TGTGCCAGCAGATCCCCCGGAGGGAAGCCCTCCTACGAGCAGTACTTC	CASRSPGGKPSYEQYF
TRBV13	-	-	TRBJ1-2	TGTGCCAGCAGCTTAGGGGGAGGGAACTATGGCTACACCTTC	CASSLGGGNYGYTF